The clone carrying this T cell receptor beta chain has at least ten counts. The data belong to a study of neurological immune-mediated disorders. Study details: Among around 34 multiple sclerosis patients, about 31 were relapsing-remitting and 3 were secondary progressive.

The unsorted libraries were generated from a total of 2 million PBMCs, which had been stored in RNAlater at -80 C. Synthesis of cDNA was performed by 5'RACE using 10-nucleotide random UMIs. In each sequencing run, over 170 million TCR-beta sequences were generated from 15-18 subjects. TCRdb fed the 5' RACE reads into MiXCR, producing one record per CDR3 protein. The table has under 25,000 distinct CDR3 sequences, around 2.5% seen once; the top ten hold 5% to 6%. This CDR3 has 12 amino acids. V gave up 4 bases and J gave up 7 bases, with 14 bases separating them. The V gene's germline CDR1 is DFQATT and CDR2 SNEGSKA (reference sequence).

This chain uses TRBV20-1 with TRBJ2-7; D unresolved. The source is a woman aged 18-29 years with multiple sclerosis. Input material: PBMCs. The CDR3 bases are TGCAGTGCTACCCACTTAGATGGGGAGCAGTACTTC. Translation gives CSATHLDGEQYF.